This TCR beta chain is drawn from a study of glioma-infiltrating T cells after dendritic cell vaccination. Looking at the study overall: Patients received autologous tumor lysate-pulsed dendritic cell vaccination between about 2003 and 2013.

Some clones are missing from TCRdb's copy, which holds only in-frame ones; the method was immunoSEQ multiplex PCR. The table records around 62,000 clones, 82% of them present only once. None of the glioblastoma patients had an isocitrate dehydrogenase mutation. Germline values: CDR1 MNHNS, CDR2 SASEGT. Trimming cost V 4 bases and J 1 base, with 7 bases left between them. CDR3 length: 14 amino acids. The input for sequencing was blood, taken before dendritic cell vaccination. The genes are TRBV6-1 and TRBJ2-2; the D gene is possibly TRBD2 (5 bases). The receptor was derived from a human donor with glioblastoma. The CDR3 here is CASSVEGNTGELFF. CDR3 nucleotide sequence: TGTGCCAGCAGTGTCGAGGGGAACACCGGGGAGCTGTTTTTT.